This T cell receptor (beta chain) was profiled in a study of control samples from healthy donors and cancer patients. Trimming stripped 1 base from V and 3 bases from J, with 12 bases between. The CDR3 has 15 residues. Germline CDR1 MGHDK, CDR2 SYGVNS. Data came from immunoSEQ multiplex PCR; TCRdb stores just in-frame clones and leaves some out. The sample shows approximately 100,000 clones, around nine tenths of them seen only once. The clonotype was recovered from a man between 25 and 39 years old in good health. The sample consisted of blood. The V gene is TRBV25-1, the J gene TRBJ1-2; a possible D gene is TRBD1 (5 bases). The CDR3: CASSEWGSKDYGYTF. The CDR3 coding sequence is TGTGCCAGCAGTGAATGGGGCTCTAAGGACTATGGCTACACCTTC.